These 13 T cell receptor beta chains were all obtained from the same sample, sequenced in a study of immune cell composition in non-small cell lung cancer. Produced via immunoSEQ multiplex PCR; TCRdb's table is partial and in-frame only. This table holds roughly 8,000 clones, just under 70% found once. Sequencing was done on a sample of lung tumor tissue. These receptors were obtained from a human donor with non-small cell lung cancer.

The sample holds a few counts of this clone. The rearrangement links TRBV7-8 to TRBJ1-3; D remains unclear. Trimming removed 1 base from V and 0 bases from J, with 7 bases in between. The CDR3 sequence is 15 residues long. Germline V gene data show CDR1 as SGHVS and CDR2 as FQNEAQ. Written as DNA, the CDR3 is TGTGCCAGCAGCTTAGAAGGGAGCTCTGGAAACACCATATATTTT. Its protein is CASSLEGSSGNTIYF. Full variable domain (outside the CDR3, taken from reference TRBV7-8 and TRBJ1-3): GAGVSQSPRYKVAKRGQDVALRCDPISGHVSLFWYQQALGQGPEFLTYFQNEAQLDKSGLPSDRFFAERPEGSVSTLKIQRTQQEDSAVYLCASSLEGSSGNTIYFGEGSWLTVV.

J is TRBJ2-1 and V is TRBV7-2; a possible D gene is TRBD2 (5 bases). Germline loops: CDR1 SGHTA, CDR2 FQGNSA. The CDR3 runs 16 residues. The germline V and J ends were trimmed by 5 bases and 0 bases, with 14 bases remaining between them. CDR3 sequence reads: CASSRTAPSSYNEQFF. The CDR3, as DNA: TGTGCCAGCAGCCGGACTGCACCCAGCTCCTACAATGAGCAGTTCTTC.

This sequence joins TRBV2 and TRBJ2-7; 9 bases fit TRBD1. The CDR3 covers 14 residues. After removal of 5 bases from V and 6 bases from J, the junction contained 8 bases not matched to a gene. Germline V gene data show CDR1 as SNHLY and CDR2 as FYNNEI. The CDR3 here is CASSPSTGGFEQYF. CDR3 nucleotides: TGTGCCAGCAGTCCTTCGACAGGGGGGTTCGAGCAGTACTTC.

In DNA, the CDR3 is TGCGCCAGCAGCGTATCAGGGTCCACTGAAGCTTTCTTT. It codes for CASSVSGSTEAFF. The chain links TRBV5-1 to TRBJ1-1; D is possibly TRBD1 (5 bases). Trimming took off 4 bases at V and 4 bases at J, with 11 bases between the two ends. Germline CDR1 SGHRS, CDR2 YFSETQ. The CDR3 extends over 13 amino acids.

The chain employs TRBV18 and TRBJ1-3; D not resolved. The CDR3 is made up of 15 amino acids. CDR1 KGHSH and CDR2 LQKENI come from the germline V gene. V lost 2 bases to trimming and J lost 0 bases, with 8 bases between them. In DNA, the CDR3 is TGTGCCAGCTCACCAACGGGATTCTCTGGAAACACCATATATTTT. Its translation is CASSPTGFSGNTIYF.

The gene calls are TRBV11-3 and TRBJ1-4, with D maybe TRBD1 (6 bases). Deletions cut 0 bases from V and 8 bases from J, with 16 bases between. CDR1 is SGHNT and CDR2 is YENEEA in the germline V gene. The CDR3 spans 16 residues. CDR3: CASSLDRTALNEKLFF. The CDR3 coding sequence is TGTGCCAGCAGCTTAGATCGGACAGCCCTTAACGAAAAACTGTTTTTT.

This clone has a handful of counts. The chain is built from TRBV6-5 and TRBJ2-5, with D hard to call. This CDR3 is built from 14 residues. The germline V gene has CDR1 MNHEY and CDR2 SVGAGI. V lost 1 base and J 4 bases, leaving 10 bases between the germline ends. The CDR3, as DNA: TGTGCCAGCAGTTACTTTAGCCTCCCAGAGACCCAGTACTTC. Its translation: CASSYFSLPETQYF.

This clone is a singleton in its sample. The V and J genes are TRBV30 and TRBJ2-5, with a weak D call TRBD2 (5 bases). Trimming left V 2 bases short and J 5 bases short, with 12 bases between. This CDR3 has 13 amino acids. The germline CDR1 and CDR2 sequences are GTSNPN and SVGIG (reference sequence). The CDR3 reads CAWSRRIRETQYF. CDR3 nucleotide sequence: TGTGCCTGGAGTCGGAGGATCCGCGAGACCCAGTACTTC.

The chain has TRBV4-1 and TRBJ2-5; 8 bases align to TRBD2. Germline CDR1 MGHRA, CDR2 YSYEKL. CDR3 length equals 18 residues. With 0 bases clipped from V and 1 base from J, the junction kept 10 bases outside the gene matches. In DNA form, the CDR3 reads TGCGCCAGCAGCCAAGATGGGGTAATAGCGGGGCCCCAAGAGACCCAGTACTTC. This translates into CASSQDGVIAGPQETQYF.

The J gene is TRBJ1-3, the V gene TRBV2, with D perhaps TRBD1 (5 bases). This CDR3 comprises 15 residues. The germline V gene encodes CDR1 SNHLY and CDR2 FYNNEI. Deletions cut 7 bases from V and 2 bases from J, with 15 bases between. Here the CDR3 DNA reads TGTGCCAGCACCGCCGACGGGGGAACTGGAAACACCATATATTTT. It yields the protein CASTADGGTGNTIYF.

Only a few counts were recorded for this clone. This rearrangement joins TRBV29-1 to TRBJ1-1; D remains ambiguous. Germline values: CDR1 SQVTM, CDR2 ANQGSEA. This CDR3 has 11 residues. With 6 bases removed from V and 1 base from J, the gap between germline ends came to 6 bases. As DNA, the CDR3 is TGCAGCGTGGAGCAGAACACTGAAGCTTTCTTT. This encodes CSVEQNTEAFF.

The chain couples TRBV5-6 to TRBJ1-1, with no clear D. Trimming took 0 bases from V and 4 from J, leaving 13 bases between them. Germline-derived CDR1 and CDR2 are SGHDT and YYEEEE. The CDR3 loop spans 15 amino acids. CDR3: CASSLVRSGSTEAFF. CDR3 DNA: TGTGCCAGCAGCTTGGTCAGGTCGGGGAGCACTGAAGCTTTCTTT.

About this clone: One end of the junction does not line up with germline, which may come from a read error. The rearrangement uses TRBV5-4 and TRBJ2-5; TRBD1 matches at 9 bases. In germline, CDR1 is SGHNT, CDR2 YYREEE (reference sequence). CDR3 length: 15 amino acids. The CDR3 is CASSLEGQGQGTQYF. The DNA of the CDR3 is TGTGCCAGCAGCTTGGAGGGACAGGGTCAAGGGACCCAGTACTTC.